This entry is about one T cell receptor (beta chain). Its antigen is not known. This CDR3 has 16 amino acids. Trimming removed 4 bases from V and 7 bases from J; junction bases left unmatched: 13. Germline V gene sequence: CDR1 SGHRS, CDR2 YFSETQ. The source of the sample is a study of vaccination effects on CD4 cells after COVID-19. CD4+ T cells specific for antigen were expanded with viral peptide pools by the ViraFEST assay before sequencing. A roughly ten-day culture period preceded the isolation of CD4+ T cells. The person had PCR-confirmed SARS-CoV-2 infection between March and December 2020. On day 3 and again on day 7, half the medium was replaced with IL-2 medium. The study, taken as a whole, reports: Clones from infection and from vaccination both contracted markedly late after vaccination. Early post-infection timepoints were absent, and convalescent patients were few.

Profiling relied on immunoSEQ multiplex PCR, and the TCRdb table lists in-frame clones only, not all of them. The table shows roughly 25,000 clones, with roughly 74% occurring only once. The TCR sequence derives from a human donor who had a prior SARS-CoV-2 infection. The chain recombines TRBV5-1 with TRBJ1-4; 7 bases align to TRBD1. The sequences come from CD4+ T cells from PBMCs cultured with HCoV-NL63 spike peptides, collected before COVID-19 vaccination. The CDR3 reads CASSPLRQGIGEKLFF. The CDR3 nucleotides read TGCGCCAGCAGCCCACTACGACAGGGTATCGGTGAAAAACTGTTTTTT.